The sequence of this T cell receptor (beta chain) was determined in a study of T cells in Graves' hyperthyroidism and ophthalmopathy. Whole-study results and caveats: Most thyroid clonotypes that were expanded above 0.001 also turned up in blood.

From germline, CDR1 is MDHEN and CDR2 SYDVKM. V shed 3 bases, J shed 2 bases, and the junction held 6 bases outside the gene matches. The CDR3 runs 16 residues. This clonotype was picked up a small number of times. Its antigen remains unknown. Amplified regions were TCR beta CDR3 sequences from RNA transcripts. In the first-round RT-PCR of the TCR CDR3, the HTBI primer set was used. TCRdb reprocessed the multiplex PCR reads via MiXCR and lists one record per CDR3 protein. This sample has roughly 400,000 distinct CDR3 sequences; more than 12% occur once, and the top ten carry around 28%. It was uncontrolled infection, other autoimmune disease, pregnancy or lactation that excluded patients. For the diagnoses, clinical symptoms, serum thyroxine and TRAb, thyroid ultrasound and orbital computed tomography were used.

The source material was blood. The chain combines TRBV28 with TRBJ1-5; the match to TRBD1 covers 8 bases. This TCR was recovered from a man aged 45 to 65 with Graves' ophthalmopathy. CDR3 DNA sequence: TGTGCCAGCAGTTTTCGGACAGGGCTAGGCAATCAGCCCCAGCATTTT. Protein: CASSFRTGLGNQPQHF. The full variable domain, completed using reference TRBV28 and TRBJ1-5, is DVKVTQSSRYLVKRTGEKVFLECVQDMDHENMFWYRQDPGLGLRLIYFSYDVKMKEKGDIPEGYSVSREKKERFSLILESASTNQTSMYLCASSFRTGLGNQPQHFGDGTRLSIL.